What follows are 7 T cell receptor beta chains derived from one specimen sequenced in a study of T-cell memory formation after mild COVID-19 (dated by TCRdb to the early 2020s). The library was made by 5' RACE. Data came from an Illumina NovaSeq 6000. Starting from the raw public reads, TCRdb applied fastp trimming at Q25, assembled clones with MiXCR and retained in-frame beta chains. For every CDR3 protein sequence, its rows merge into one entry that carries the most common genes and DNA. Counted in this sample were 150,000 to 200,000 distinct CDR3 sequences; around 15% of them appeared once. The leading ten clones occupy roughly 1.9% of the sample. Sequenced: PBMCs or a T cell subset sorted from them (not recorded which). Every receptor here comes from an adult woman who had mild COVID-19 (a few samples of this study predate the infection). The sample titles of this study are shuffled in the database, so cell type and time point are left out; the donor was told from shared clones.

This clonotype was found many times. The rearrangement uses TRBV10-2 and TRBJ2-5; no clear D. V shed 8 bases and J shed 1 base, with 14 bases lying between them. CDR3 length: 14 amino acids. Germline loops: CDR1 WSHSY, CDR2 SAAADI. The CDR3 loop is CASSFGPIQETQYF. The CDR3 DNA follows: TGCGCCAGCTCGTTCGGACCTATCCAAGAGACCCAGTACTTC.

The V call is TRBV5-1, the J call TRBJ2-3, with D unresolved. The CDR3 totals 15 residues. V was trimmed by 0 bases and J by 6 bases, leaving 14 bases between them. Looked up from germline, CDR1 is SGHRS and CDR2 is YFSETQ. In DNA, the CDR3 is TGCGCCAGCAGCTTGGCCGCGAGGCAGTTCGATACGCAGTATTTT. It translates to CASSLAARQFDTQYF.

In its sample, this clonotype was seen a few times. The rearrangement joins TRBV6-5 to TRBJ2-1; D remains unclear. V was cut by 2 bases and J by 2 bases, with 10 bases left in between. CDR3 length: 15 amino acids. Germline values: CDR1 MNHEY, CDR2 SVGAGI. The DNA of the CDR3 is TGTGCCAGCAGTTACGCAGCGCCCGCCTACAATGAGCAGTTCTTC. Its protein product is CASSYAAPAYNEQFF.

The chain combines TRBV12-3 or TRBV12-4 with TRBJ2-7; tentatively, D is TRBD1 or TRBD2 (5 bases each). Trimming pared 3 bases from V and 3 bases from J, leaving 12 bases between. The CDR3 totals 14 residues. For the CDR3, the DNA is TGTGCCAGCAGTTTGGGGGTTAGGGTCTACGAGCAGTACTTC. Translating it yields CASSLGVRVYEQYF.

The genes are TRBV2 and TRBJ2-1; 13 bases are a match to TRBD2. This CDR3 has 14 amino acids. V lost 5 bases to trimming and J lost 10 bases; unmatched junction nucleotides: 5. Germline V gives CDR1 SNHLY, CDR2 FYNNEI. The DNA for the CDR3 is TGTGCCAGCAGTTCACTAGCGGGGGGGCCGGAGCAGTTCTTC. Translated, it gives CASSSLAGGPEQFF.

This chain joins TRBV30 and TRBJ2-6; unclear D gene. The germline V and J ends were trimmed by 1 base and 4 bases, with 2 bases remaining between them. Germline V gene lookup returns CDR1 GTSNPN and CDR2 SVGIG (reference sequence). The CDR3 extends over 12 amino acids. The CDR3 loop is CAWSGGANVLTF. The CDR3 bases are TGTGCCTGGAGTGGCGGGGCCAACGTCCTGACTTTC.

This CDR3 is CASSFSSLTGELFF. In DNA form, the CDR3 reads TGCGCCAGCAGCTTCTCCTCGTTGACCGGGGAGCTGTTTTTT. This chain uses TRBV5-1 with TRBJ2-2; D not resolved. Germline CDR1 and CDR2: SGHRS and YFSETQ. CDR3 length: 14 amino acids. The V end was cut by 2 bases, the J end by 5 bases, with 10 bases between.